Listed here are 24 T cell receptor beta chains from one sample, sequenced in a study of beta chain features in type 1 diabetes. These receptors' antigens are unknown. Study-wide results and caveats: Type 1 diabetes patients had TCRB CDR3s that were shorter (moderately but significantly so) in all four CD4+ subsets.

The whole isolated RNA underwent reverse transcription, so sequencing captured expressed TCRB transcripts. Sequenced by immunoSEQ multiplex PCR; TCRdb stores in-frame clones only, minus some. Seen here are 150,000 to 200,000 clones, more than 60% observed once, and the top ten hold about 0.089%. Sequences were obtained from naive CD4+ T cells from blood. These receptors were taken from a man aged 25 to 40 with type 1 diabetes.

Here the CDR3 reads CALNGGFHEQYF. In nucleotides, the CDR3 is TGTGCCCTTAATGGGGGGTTCCACGAGCAGTACTTC. The chain links TRBV30 to TRBJ2-7; maybe TRBD2 (6 bases). The germline V and J ends were trimmed by 8 bases and 5 bases, with 16 bases remaining between them. Germline V lookup: CDR1 GTSNPN, CDR2 SVGIG (reference sequence). The CDR3 spans 12 residues.

This clone has more than one count but fewer than ten. This chain links TRBV15 with TRBJ2-4; 7 bases fit TRBD1. This CDR3 has 13 amino acids. V lost 1 base and J lost 8; bases outside the gene matches: 2. Germline loops: CDR1 LNHNV, CDR2 YYDKDF (reference sequence). In nucleotides, the CDR3 is TGTGCCACCAGCAGAGGACAGGGAGACATTCAGTACTTC. Translating it yields CATSRGQGDIQYF.

The chain couples TRBV18 to TRBJ2-5; D remains unclear. With 3 bases removed from V and 5 bases from J, the gap between germline ends came to 7 bases. Germline-derived CDR1 and CDR2 are KGHSH and LQKENI. The CDR3 length is 12 residues. The CDR3 DNA reads as TGTGCCAGCTCACCGGAACATGAGACCCAGTACTTC. Its protein product is CASSPEHETQYF.

Written as DNA, the CDR3 is TGTGCCTGGAGTAGTCTAGCGGCCTACAATGAGCAGTTCTTC. This translates into CAWSSLAAYNEQFF. The gene calls are TRBV30 and TRBJ2-1, with 7 bases lining up with TRBD2. Germline CDR1 is GTSNPN and CDR2 is SVGIG (reference sequence). This CDR3 region has 14 residues. V trimming: 2 bases; J trimming: 2 bases; junction bases outside the gene matches: 3.

This sequence joins TRBV27 and TRBJ2-7, with 7 bases that match TRBD1. After removal of 0 bases from V and 6 bases from J, the junction contained 5 bases not matched to a gene. This CDR3 comprises 14 residues. In germline, CDR1 is MNHEY, CDR2 SMNVEV (reference sequence). CDR3: CASSLSDRAGEQYF. The CDR3 DNA sequence: TGTGCCAGCAGTTTATCCGACAGGGCCGGCGAGCAGTACTTC.

The V call is TRBV27, the J call TRBJ2-7; 7 bases line up with TRBD1. V trimming: 2 bases; J trimming: 3 bases; junction bases outside the gene matches: 13. Germline V CDR1 and CDR2: MNHEY, SMNVEV (reference sequence). The CDR3 is made up of 17 amino acids. CDR3 nucleotide sequence: TGTGCCAGCAGTTTAATTCCTTTACAGGGGCTTAGCTACGAGCAGTACTTC. Translated, it gives CASSLIPLQGLSYEQYF.

The chain carries TRBV2 and TRBJ1-1; unclear D gene. Germline CDR1 and CDR2: SNHLY and FYNNEI. The V and J ends lost 3 bases and 1 base respectively, with 3 bases between them. This CDR3 comprises 12 residues. CDR3 coding DNA: TGTGCCAGCAGTGACCCGAACACTGAAGCTTTCTTT. Amino acid sequence: CASSDPNTEAFF.

The chain is built from TRBV4-3 and TRBJ1-5; D might be TRBD1 (5 bases). The CDR3 is 15 amino acids. V was clipped by 4 bases and J by 2 bases, with 12 bases between them. CDR1 and CDR2 (germline): LGHNA, YSLEER. This CDR3 is CASSLDGGGNQPQHF. DNA for the CDR3: TGCGCCAGCAGCCTAGATGGGGGTGGCAATCAGCCCCAGCATTTT.

The genes are TRBV12-5 and TRBJ1-1, with unresolved D. Germline V gene data show CDR1 as LGHNT and CDR2 as FRNRAP. Trimming took 11 bases from V and 2 from J, leaving 9 bases between them. The CDR3 contains 11 residues. CDR3: CASGYNTEAFF. DNA of the CDR3: TGTGCTTCGGGATACAACACTGAAGCTTTCTTT.

The chain has TRBV9 and TRBJ2-3; D gene uncertain. V lost 4 bases to trimming and J lost 6 bases, with 9 bases between them. The CDR3 runs 12 residues. Germline V CDR1 and CDR2: SGDLS, YYNGEE. The CDR3 here is CASSNQADTQYF. The CDR3 DNA reads TGTGCCAGCAGCAACCAAGCGGATACGCAGTATTTT.

V usage is TRBV9 and J usage is TRBJ2-2, with 8 bases lining up with TRBD1. CDR1 is SGDLS and CDR2 is YYNGEE in the germline V gene. The junction had 8 bases not matched to a gene; V was cut back by 4 bases and J by 6 bases. This CDR3 region has 15 residues. The CDR3: CASSQTGEYAGELFF. In nucleotides, the CDR3 is TGTGCCAGCAGCCAGACAGGGGAGTACGCCGGGGAGCTGTTTTTT.

CDR3 nucleotide sequence: TGTGCCAGCAGCTTAGAAACCAGGGGATACGAGCAGTACTTC. Translating gives CASSLETRGYEQYF. The rearrangement joins TRBV7-2 to TRBJ2-7; D is perhaps TRBD1 (6 bases). The CDR3 contains 14 residues. V lost 1 base to trimming and J lost 4 bases, with 11 bases between them. Germline V gene lookup returns CDR1 SGHTA and CDR2 FQGNSA.

This clone turned up a few times. V is TRBV29-1 and J is TRBJ2-1; 8 bases map to TRBD1. V gave up 7 bases and J gave up 6 bases; unmatched junction bases: 5. Germline-derived CDR1 and CDR2 are SQVTM and ANQGSEA. The CDR3 runs to 12 residues. DNA of the CDR3: TGCAGCGGCCGGGACAGGATCAATGAGCAGTTCTTC. As protein: CSGRDRINEQFF.

Only a few counts were recorded for this clone. The chain is built from TRBV30 and TRBJ2-3; D gene unclear. The V and J ends lost 2 bases and 2 bases respectively, with 5 bases between them. The CDR3 sequence is 12 residues long. Germline V gene data show CDR1 as GTSNPN and CDR2 as SVGIG (reference sequence). The CDR3 region has the DNA TGTGCCTGGAGTCCAAACACAGATACGCAGTATTTT. This sequence encodes CAWSPNTDTQYF.

This chain connects TRBV9 to TRBJ2-5; 8 bases are a match to TRBD1. Germline V gene sequence: CDR1 SGDLS, CDR2 YYNGEE. The J segment lost 5 bases and the V segment lost 3 bases, leaving 3 bases of the junction unmatched. CDR3 length: 13 amino acids. CDR3 sequence (DNA): TGTGCCAGCAGCGGAGGACAGGGTGAGACCCAGTACTTC. Protein: CASSGGQGETQYF. Complete variable domain (other parts from reference TRBV9 and TRBJ2-5): DSGVTQTPKHLITATGQRVTLRCSPRSGDLSVYWYQQSLDQGLQFLIQYYNGEERAKGNILERFSAQQFPDLHSELNLSSLELGDSALYFCASSGGQGETQYFGPGTRLLVL.

J is TRBJ2-3 and V is TRBV30, with 10 bases identical to TRBD2. The CDR3 length is 13 residues. Germline V gene data show CDR1 as GTSNPN and CDR2 as SVGIG (reference sequence). V lost 0 bases, J lost 9 bases, and 3 bases stayed unmatched. CDR3 nucleotide sequence: TGTGCCTGGAGTGTCTCTAGCGGGGGCACGCAGTATTTT. This codes for CAWSVSSGGTQYF.

This clone was observed once. V is TRBV28 and J is TRBJ2-6, with D tentatively TRBD1 (6 bases). The germline V gene has CDR1 MDHEN and CDR2 SYDVKM. V was cut by 6 bases and J by 0 bases, with 9 bases left in between. This CDR3 is built from 15 residues. CDR3 nucleotides: TGTGCCAGCAGACAGGGTGGCTCTGGGGCCAACGTCCTGACTTTC. Protein: CASRQGGSGANVLTF.

This clone turned up a few times. J is TRBJ1-4 and V is TRBV4-3; D possibly corresponds to TRBD1 (5 bases). This CDR3 comprises 15 residues. Trimming stripped 0 bases from V and 3 bases from J, with 8 bases between. Per germline, CDR1 LGHNA and CDR2 YSLEER. The CDR3 sequence: CASSQDGAANEKLFF. For the CDR3, the DNA is TGCGCCAGCAGCCAAGACGGGGCAGCTAATGAAAAACTGTTTTTT.

This clone was seen only a few times. The chain carries TRBV28 and TRBJ1-2; no definite D call. CDR3 length: 13 residues. V lost 6 bases and J 3 bases, leaving 11 bases between the germline ends. Germline CDR1 reads MDHEN; CDR2 reads SYDVKM. CDR3 coding DNA: TGTGCCAGCAGCCGAGAGGACGACTATGGCTACACCTTC. Protein: CASSREDDYGYTF.

The V call is TRBV27, the J call TRBJ1-6; 9 bases agree with TRBD1. The CDR3 has 16 amino acids. J lost 4 bases, V lost 8 bases, and 9 bases had no gene match. Germline-derived CDR1 and CDR2 are MNHEY and SMNVEV (reference sequence). The CDR3 is CASRQGDLLYNSPLHF. In nucleotides, the CDR3 is TGTGCCAGCCGACAGGGGGACCTCCTTTATAATTCACCCCTCCACTTT.

This sequence joins TRBV9 and TRBJ2-7, with D perhaps matching TRBD2 (6 bases). Trimming took off 0 bases at V and 6 bases at J, with 19 bases between the two ends. This CDR3 is built from 16 residues. Germline assignment: CDR1 SGDLS and CDR2 YYNGEE. CDR3 in amino acids: CASSVAVDYLSAEQYF. DNA of the CDR3: TGTGCCAGCAGCGTAGCTGTGGACTACTTATCGGCCGAGCAGTACTTC. Full variable domain (remainder filled in from reference TRBV9 and TRBJ2-7): DSGVTQTPKHLITATGQRVTLRCSPRSGDLSVYWYQQSLDQGLQFLIQYYNGEERAKGNILERFSAQQFPDLHSELNLSSLELGDSALYFCASSVAVDYLSAEQYFGPGTRLTVT.

V usage is TRBV9 and J usage is TRBJ1-6; D unresolved. V was pared by 4 bases and J by 2 bases, with 13 bases between. The CDR3 is made up of 16 amino acids. Germline V gene sequence: CDR1 SGDLS, CDR2 YYNGEE. The CDR3 is CASSWGGLPYNSPLHF. CDR3 nucleotides: TGTGCCAGCAGCTGGGGTGGACTTCCCTATAATTCACCCCTCCACTTT.

The chain recombines TRBV12-5 with TRBJ2-5; D is unclear. CDR1 is LGHNT, CDR2 FRNRAP, per germline. With 6 bases removed from V and 3 bases from J, the gap between germline ends came to 5 bases. The CDR3 is made up of 11 amino acids. The CDR3 coding sequence is TGTGCTAGTGGGACGGAAGAGACCCAGTACTTC. Translation gives CASGTEETQYF. Complete variable domain (other parts from reference TRBV12-5 and TRBJ2-5): DARVTQTPRHKVTEMGQEVTMRCQPILGHNTVFWYRQTMMQGLELLAYFRNRAPLDDSGMPKDRFSAEMPDATLATLKIQPSEPRDSAVYFCASGTEETQYFGPGTRLLVL.

The chain couples TRBV14 to TRBJ2-3, with D perhaps TRBD2 (5 bases). Germline lookup yields CDR1 SGHDN and CDR2 FVKESK. V lost 1 base and J lost 2, with 13 bases in between. The length of the CDR3 is 16 residues. This CDR3 reads CASSQVGKRATDTQYF. In nucleotides, the CDR3 is TGTGCCAGCAGCCAAGTGGGGAAGAGGGCCACAGATACGCAGTATTTT. Combining the CDR3 with reference TRBV14 and TRBJ2-3 gives the whole variable domain EAGVTQFPSHSVIEKGQTVTLRCDPISGHDNLYWYRRVMGKEIKFLLHFVKESKQDESGMPNNRFLAERTGGTYSTLKVQPAELEDSGVYFCASSQVGKRATDTQYFGPGTRLTVL.